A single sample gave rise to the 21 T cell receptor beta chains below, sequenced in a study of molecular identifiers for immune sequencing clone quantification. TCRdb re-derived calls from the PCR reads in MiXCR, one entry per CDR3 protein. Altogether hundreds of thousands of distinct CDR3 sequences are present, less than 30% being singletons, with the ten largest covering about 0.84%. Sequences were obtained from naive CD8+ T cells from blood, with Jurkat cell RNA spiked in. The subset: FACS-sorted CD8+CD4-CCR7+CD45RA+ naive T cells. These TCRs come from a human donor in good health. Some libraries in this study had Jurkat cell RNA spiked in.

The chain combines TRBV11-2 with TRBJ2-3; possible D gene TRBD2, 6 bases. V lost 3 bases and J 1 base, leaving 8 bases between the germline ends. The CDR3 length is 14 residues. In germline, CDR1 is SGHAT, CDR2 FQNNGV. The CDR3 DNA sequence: TGTGCCAGCAGCTTTGCGGGACGCACAGATACGCAGTATTTT. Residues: CASSFAGRTDTQYF.

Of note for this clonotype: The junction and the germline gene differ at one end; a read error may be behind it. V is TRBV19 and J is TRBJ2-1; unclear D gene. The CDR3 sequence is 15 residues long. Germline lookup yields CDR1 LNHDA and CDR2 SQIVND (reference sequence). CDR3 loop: CASSINPDAYNAQFF. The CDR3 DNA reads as TGTGCCAGTAGTATTAATCCGGACGCCTACAATGCGCAGTTCTTC.

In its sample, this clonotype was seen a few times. CDR3 sequence reads: CASSFSGTPNQPQHF. CDR3 DNA: TGTGCCAGCAGTTTTAGTGGGACGCCGAATCAGCCCCAGCATTTT. The chain links TRBV12-3 or TRBV12-4 to TRBJ1-5; TRBD1 might be the D (5 bases). The CDR3 runs 15 residues. Trimming removed 3 bases at V and 4 bases at J, with 13 bases between.

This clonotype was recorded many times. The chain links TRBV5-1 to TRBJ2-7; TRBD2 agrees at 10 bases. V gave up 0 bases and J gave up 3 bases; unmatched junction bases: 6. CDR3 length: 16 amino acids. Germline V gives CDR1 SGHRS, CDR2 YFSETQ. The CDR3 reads CASSLVAGTSVYEQYF. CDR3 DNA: TGCGCCAGCAGCTTGGTCGCCGGGACTAGCGTCTACGAGCAGTACTTC.

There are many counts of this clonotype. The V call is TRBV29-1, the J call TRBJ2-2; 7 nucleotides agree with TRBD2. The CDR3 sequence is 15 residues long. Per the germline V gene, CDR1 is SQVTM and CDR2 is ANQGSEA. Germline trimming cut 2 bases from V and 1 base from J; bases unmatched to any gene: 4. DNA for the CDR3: TGCAGCGTTGAACTAGCGGATAAGAACACCGGGGAGCTGTTTTTT. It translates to CSVELADKNTGELFF.

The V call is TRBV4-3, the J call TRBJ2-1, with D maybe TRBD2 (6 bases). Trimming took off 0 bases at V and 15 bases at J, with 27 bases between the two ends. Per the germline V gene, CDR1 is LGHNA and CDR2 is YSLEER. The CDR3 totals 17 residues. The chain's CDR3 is CASSQDHGRGRSPAPFF. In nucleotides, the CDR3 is TGCGCCAGCAGCCAAGATCACGGCCGGGGGAGGTCCCCTGCGCCGTTCTTC.

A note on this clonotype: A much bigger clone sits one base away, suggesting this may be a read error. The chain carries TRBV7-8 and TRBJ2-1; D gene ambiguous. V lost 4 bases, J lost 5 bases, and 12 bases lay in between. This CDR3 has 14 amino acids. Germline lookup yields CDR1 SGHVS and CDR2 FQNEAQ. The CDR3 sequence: CASSSRPVNNEQFF. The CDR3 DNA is TGTGCCAGCAGCTCGAGGCCAGTCAACAATGAGCAGTTCTTC.

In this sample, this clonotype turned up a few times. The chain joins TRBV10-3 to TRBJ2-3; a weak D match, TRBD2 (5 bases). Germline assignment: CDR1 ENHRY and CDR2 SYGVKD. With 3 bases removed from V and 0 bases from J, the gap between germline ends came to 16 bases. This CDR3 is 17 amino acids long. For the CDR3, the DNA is TGTGCCATCAGTGACCCACTCAGCGGAGCTAGCACAGATACGCAGTATTTT. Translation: CAISDPLSGASTDTQYF.

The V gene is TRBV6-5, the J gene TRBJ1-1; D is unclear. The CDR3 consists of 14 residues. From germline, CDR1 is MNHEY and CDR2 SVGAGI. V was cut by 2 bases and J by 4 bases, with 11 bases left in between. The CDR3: CASSYGGKPTEAFF. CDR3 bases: TGTGCCAGCAGTTACGGTGGAAAGCCCACTGAAGCTTTCTTT.

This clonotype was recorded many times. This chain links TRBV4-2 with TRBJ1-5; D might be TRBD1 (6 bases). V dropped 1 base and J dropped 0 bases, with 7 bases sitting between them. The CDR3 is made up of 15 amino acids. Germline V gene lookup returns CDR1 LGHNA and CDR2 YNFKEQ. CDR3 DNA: TGTGCCAGCAGCCAAGGGGACACTAGCAATCAGCCCCAGCATTTT. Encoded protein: CASSQGDTSNQPQHF.

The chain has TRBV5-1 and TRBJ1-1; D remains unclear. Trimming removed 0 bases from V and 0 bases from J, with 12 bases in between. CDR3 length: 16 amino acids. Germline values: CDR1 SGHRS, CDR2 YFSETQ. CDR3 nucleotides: TGCGCCAGCAGCTTGGATGGAACTTTACTGAACACTGAAGCTTTCTTT. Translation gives CASSLDGTLLNTEAFF.

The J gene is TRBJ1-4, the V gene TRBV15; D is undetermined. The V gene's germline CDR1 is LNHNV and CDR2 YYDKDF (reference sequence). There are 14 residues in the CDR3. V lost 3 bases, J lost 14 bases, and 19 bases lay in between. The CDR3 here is CATSSGGATAHLFF. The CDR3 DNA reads TGTGCCACCAGCAGTGGAGGAGCTACTGCCCACCTGTTTTTT.

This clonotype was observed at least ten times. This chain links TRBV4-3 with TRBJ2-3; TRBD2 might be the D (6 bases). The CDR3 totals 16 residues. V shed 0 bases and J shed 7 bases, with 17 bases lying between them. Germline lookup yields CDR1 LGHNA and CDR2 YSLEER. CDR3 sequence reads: CASSQDSTSVLYTQYF. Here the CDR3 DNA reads TGCGCCAGCAGCCAAGATTCGACTAGTGTACTCTATACGCAGTATTTT.

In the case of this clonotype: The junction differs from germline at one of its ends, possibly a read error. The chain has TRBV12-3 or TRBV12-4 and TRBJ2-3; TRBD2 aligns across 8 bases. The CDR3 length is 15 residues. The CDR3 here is CDSSFERGPTDTQYF. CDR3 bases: TGTGACAGCAGTTTTGAGCGGGGGCCCACAGATACGCAGTATTTT.

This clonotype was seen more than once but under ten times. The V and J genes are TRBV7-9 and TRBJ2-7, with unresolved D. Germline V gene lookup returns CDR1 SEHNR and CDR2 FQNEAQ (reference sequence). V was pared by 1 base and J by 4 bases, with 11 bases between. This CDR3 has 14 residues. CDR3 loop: CASSLESLGYEQYF. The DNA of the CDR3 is TGTGCCAGCAGCTTAGAATCTCTGGGATACGAGCAGTACTTC.

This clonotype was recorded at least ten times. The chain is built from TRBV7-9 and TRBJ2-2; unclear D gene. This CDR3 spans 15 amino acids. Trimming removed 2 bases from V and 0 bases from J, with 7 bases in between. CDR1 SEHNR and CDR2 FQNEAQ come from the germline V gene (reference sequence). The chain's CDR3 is CASSLKFANTGELFF. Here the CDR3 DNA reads TGTGCCAGCAGCTTAAAATTCGCGAACACCGGGGAGCTGTTTTTT.

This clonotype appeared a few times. CDR3 sequence reads: CASSPERGTGLETQYF. The DNA of the CDR3 is TGTGCCAGCAGCCCCGAGAGGGGGACAGGCTTAGAGACCCAGTACTTC. The J gene is TRBJ2-5, the V gene TRBV3-1; 8 nucleotides agree with TRBD1. The trim removed 4 bases at V and 4 bases at J, leaving 11 bases unmatched. Germline CDR1 is LGHDT and CDR2 is YNNKEL (reference sequence). The CDR3 length is 16 residues.

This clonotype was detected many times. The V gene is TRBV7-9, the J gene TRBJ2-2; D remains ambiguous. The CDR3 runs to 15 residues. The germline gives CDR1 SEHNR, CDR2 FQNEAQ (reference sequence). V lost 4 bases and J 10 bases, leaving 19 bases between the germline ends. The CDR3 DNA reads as TGTGCCAGCAGCTCTTCGTGGCTCGGCCGACAGGAGCTGTTTTTT. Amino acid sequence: CASSSSWLGRQELFF. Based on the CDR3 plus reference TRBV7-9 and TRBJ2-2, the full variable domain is DTGVSQNPRHKITKRGQNVTFRCDPISEHNRLYWYRQTLGQGPEFLTYFQNEAQLEKSRLLSDRFSAERPKGSFSTLEIQRTEQGDSAMYLCASSSSWLGRQELFFGEGSRLTVL.

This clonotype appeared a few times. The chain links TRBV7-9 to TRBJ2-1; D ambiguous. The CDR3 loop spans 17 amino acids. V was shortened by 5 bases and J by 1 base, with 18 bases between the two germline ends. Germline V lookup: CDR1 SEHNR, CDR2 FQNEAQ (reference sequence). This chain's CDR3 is CASSPSLRAPSYNEQFF. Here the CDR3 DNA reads TGTGCCAGCAGCCCCTCCCTTCGGGCCCCATCCTACAATGAGCAGTTCTTC.

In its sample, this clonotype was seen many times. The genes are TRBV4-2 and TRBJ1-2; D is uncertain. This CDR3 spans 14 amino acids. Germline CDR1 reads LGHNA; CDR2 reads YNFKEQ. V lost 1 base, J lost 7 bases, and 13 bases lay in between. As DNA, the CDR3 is TGTGCCAGCAGCCAAGGCACCAGCAGCGGTGGCTACACCTTC. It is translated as CASSQGTSSGGYTF.

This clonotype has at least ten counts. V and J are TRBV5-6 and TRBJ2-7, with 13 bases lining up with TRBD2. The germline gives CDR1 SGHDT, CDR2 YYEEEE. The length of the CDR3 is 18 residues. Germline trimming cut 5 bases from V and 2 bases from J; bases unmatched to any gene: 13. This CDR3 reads CASRARRTSGSPAYEQYF. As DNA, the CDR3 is TGTGCCAGCAGAGCTCGACGGACTAGCGGGAGCCCAGCCTACGAGCAGTACTTC.